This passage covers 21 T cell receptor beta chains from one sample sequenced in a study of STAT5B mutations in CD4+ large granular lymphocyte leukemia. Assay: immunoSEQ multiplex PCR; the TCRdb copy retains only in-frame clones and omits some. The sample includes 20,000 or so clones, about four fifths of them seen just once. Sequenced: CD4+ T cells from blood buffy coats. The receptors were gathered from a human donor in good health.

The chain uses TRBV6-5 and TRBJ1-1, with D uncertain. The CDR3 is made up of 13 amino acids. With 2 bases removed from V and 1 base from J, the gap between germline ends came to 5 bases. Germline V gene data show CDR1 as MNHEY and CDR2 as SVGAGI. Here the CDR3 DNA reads TGTGCCAGCAGTTACAGTAAGAACACTGAAGCTTTCTTT. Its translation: CASSYSKNTEAFF.

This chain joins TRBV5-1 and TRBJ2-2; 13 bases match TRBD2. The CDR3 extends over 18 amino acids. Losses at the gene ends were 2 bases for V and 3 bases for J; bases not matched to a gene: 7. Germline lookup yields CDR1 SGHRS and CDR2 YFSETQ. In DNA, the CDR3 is TGCGCCAGCAGCTTATCGGGACTAGCGGGAAGGCACACCGGGGAGCTGTTTTTT. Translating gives CASSLSGLAGRHTGELFF.

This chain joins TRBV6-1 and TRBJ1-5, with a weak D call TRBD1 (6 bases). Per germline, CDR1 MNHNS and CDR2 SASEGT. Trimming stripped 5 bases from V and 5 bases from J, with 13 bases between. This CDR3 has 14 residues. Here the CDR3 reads CASSPRTADQPQHF. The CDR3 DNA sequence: TGTGCCAGCAGTCCGAGGACAGCCGATCAGCCCCAGCATTTT.

Here the CDR3 reads CSVEDSGRAREQYF. The CDR3 DNA sequence: TGCAGCGTTGAGGATAGCGGGAGGGCCCGAGAGCAGTACTTC. This chain links TRBV29-1 with TRBJ2-7, with TRBD2 identical over 11 bases. The V segment lost 3 bases and the J segment 7 bases; nucleotides outside the gene matches: 8. Per germline, CDR1 SQVTM and CDR2 ANQGSEA. The CDR3 is 14 amino acids.

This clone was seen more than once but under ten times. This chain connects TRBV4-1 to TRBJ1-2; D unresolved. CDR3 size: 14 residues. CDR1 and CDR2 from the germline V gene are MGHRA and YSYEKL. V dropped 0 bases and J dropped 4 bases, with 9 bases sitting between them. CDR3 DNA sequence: TGCGCCAGCAGCCAAGATCCGGGCAGCTATGGCTACACCTTC. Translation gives CASSQDPGSYGYTF.

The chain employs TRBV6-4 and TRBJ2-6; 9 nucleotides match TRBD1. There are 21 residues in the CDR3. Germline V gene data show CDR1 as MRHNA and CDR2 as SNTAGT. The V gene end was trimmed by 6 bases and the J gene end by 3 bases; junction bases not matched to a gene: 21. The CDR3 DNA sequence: TGTGCCAGCAGGGACAAGCTGACCGGGACAGGGACCCGTCTTGGGGCCAACGTCCTGACTTTC. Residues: CASRDKLTGTGTRLGANVLTF.

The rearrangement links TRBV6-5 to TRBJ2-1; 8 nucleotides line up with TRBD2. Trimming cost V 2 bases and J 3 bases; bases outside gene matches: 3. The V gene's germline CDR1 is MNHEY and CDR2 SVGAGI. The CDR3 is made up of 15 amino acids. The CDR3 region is CASSYEAGDYNEQFF. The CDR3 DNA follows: TGTGCCAGCAGTTACGAAGCGGGAGACTACAATGAGCAGTTCTTC.

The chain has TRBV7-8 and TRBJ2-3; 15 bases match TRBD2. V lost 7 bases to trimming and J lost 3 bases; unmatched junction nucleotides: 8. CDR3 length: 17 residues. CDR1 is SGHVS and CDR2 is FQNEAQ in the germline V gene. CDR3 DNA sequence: TGTGCCAGCACGCCGGGACTAGCGGGAGGAATGACAGATACGCAGTATTTT. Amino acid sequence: CASTPGLAGGMTDTQYF.

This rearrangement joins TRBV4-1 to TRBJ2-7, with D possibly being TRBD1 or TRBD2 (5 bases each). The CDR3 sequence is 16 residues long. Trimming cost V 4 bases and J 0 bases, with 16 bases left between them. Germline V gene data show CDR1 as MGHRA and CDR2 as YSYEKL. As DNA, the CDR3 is TGCGCCAGCAGCCCCTACCCCCTAGGGACCTCCTACGAGCAGTACTTC. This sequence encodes CASSPYPLGTSYEQYF.

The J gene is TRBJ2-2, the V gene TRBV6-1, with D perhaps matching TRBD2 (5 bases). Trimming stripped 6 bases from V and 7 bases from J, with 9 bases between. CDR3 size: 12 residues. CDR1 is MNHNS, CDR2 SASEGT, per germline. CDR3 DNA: TGTGCCAGCAGCCAGAGGGTCGGGGAGCTGTTTTTT. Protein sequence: CASSQRVGELFF.

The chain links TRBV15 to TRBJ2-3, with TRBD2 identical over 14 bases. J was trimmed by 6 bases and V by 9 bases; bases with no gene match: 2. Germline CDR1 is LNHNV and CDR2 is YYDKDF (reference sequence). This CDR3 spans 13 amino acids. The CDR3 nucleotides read TGTGCCACGACTAGCGGGAGGGCGGATACGCAGTATTTT. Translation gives CATTSGRADTQYF.

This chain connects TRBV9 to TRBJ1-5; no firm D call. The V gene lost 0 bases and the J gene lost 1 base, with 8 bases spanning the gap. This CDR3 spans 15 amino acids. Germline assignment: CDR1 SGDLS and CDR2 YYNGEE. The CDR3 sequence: CASSVGPVSNQPQHF. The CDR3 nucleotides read TGTGCCAGCAGCGTAGGTCCGGTGAGCAATCAGCCCCAGCATTTT.

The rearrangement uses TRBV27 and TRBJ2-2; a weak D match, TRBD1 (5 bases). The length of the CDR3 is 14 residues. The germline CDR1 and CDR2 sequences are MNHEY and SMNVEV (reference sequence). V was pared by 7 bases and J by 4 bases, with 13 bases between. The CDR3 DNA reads TGTGCCAGCACCCCTTCCACAGGCACCGGGGAGCTGTTTTTT. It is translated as CASTPSTGTGELFF.

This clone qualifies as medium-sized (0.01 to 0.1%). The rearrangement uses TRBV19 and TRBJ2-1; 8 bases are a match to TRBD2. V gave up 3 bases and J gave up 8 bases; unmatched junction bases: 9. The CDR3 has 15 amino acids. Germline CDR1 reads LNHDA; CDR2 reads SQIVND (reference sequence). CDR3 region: CASSMPGLGGDEQFF. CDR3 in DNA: TGTGCCAGTAGTATGCCGGGACTCGGGGGGGATGAGCAGTTCTTC. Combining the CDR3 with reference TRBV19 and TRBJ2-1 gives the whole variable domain DGGITQSPKYLFRKEGQNVTLSCEQNLNHDAMYWYRQDPGQGLRLIYYSQIVNDFQKGDIAEGYSVSREKKESFPLTVTSAQKNPTAFYLCASSMPGLGGDEQFFGPGTRLTVL.

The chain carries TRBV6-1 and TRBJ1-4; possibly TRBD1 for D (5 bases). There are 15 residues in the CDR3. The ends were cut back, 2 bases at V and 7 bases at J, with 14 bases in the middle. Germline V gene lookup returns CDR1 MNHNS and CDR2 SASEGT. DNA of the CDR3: TGTGCCAGCAGTGAATATGGGGCGTATGGTGAAAAACTGTTTTTT. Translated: CASSEYGAYGEKLFF.

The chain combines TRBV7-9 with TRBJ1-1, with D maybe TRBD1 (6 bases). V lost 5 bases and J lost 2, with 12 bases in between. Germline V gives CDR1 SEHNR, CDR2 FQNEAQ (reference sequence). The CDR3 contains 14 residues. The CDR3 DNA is TGTGCCAGCAGCCCACAGGGCCTCAACACTGAAGCTTTCTTT. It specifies CASSPQGLNTEAFF.

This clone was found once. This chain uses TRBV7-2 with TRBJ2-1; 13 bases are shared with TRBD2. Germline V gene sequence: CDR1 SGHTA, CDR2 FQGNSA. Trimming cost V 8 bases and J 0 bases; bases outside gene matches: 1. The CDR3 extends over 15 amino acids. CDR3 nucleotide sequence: TGTGCCAGCCGGACTAGCGGGAGCTCCTACAATGAGCAGTTCTTC. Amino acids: CASRTSGSSYNEQFF.

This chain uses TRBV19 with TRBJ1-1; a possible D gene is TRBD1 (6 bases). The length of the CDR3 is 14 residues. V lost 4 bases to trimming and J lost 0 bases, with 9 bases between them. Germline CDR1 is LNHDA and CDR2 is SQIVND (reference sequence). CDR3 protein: CASSRTGLNTEAFF. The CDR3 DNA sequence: TGTGCCAGTAGTAGAACAGGGCTGAACACTGAAGCTTTCTTT. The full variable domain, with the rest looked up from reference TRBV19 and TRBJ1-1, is DGGITQSPKYLFRKEGQNVTLSCEQNLNHDAMYWYRQDPGQGLRLIYYSQIVNDFQKGDIAEGYSVSREKKESFPLTVTSAQKNPTAFYLCASSRTGLNTEAFFGQGTRLTVV.

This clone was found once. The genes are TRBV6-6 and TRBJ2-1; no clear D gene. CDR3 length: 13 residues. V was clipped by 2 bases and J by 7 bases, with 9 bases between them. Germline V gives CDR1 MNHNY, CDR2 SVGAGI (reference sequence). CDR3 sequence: CASSYPVSNEQFF. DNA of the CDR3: TGTGCCAGCAGTTACCCGGTCAGTAATGAGCAGTTCTTC.

CDR3 nucleotides: TGTGCCTGGAGTGGGGGCCTTTCTGGAAACACCATATATTTT. Its translation is CAWSGGLSGNTIYF. The chain has TRBV30 and TRBJ1-3, with TRBD1 as a possible D gene (5 bases). This CDR3 region has 14 residues. V was clipped by 1 base and J by 1 base, with 8 bases between them. CDR1 is GTSNPN, CDR2 SVGIG, per germline (reference sequence).

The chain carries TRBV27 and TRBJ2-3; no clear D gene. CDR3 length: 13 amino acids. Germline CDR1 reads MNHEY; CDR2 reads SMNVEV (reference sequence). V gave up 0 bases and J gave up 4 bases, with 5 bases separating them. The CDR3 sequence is CASSLSRPDTQYF. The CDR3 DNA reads TGTGCCAGCAGTTTATCTAGACCAGATACGCAGTATTTT.